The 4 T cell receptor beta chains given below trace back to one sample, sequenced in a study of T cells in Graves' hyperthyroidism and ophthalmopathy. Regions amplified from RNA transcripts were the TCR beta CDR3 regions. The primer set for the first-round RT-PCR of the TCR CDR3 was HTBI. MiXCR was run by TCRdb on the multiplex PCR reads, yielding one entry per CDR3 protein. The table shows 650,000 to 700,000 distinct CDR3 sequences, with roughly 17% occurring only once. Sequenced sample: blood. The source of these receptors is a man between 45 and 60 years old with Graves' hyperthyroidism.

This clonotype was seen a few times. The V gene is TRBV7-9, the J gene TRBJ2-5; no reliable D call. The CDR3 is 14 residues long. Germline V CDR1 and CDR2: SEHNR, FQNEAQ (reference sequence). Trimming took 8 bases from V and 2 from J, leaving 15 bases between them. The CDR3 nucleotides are TGTGCCAGCGGGCGTTTGAACAATCAAGAGACCCAGTACTTC. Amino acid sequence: CASGRLNNQETQYF.

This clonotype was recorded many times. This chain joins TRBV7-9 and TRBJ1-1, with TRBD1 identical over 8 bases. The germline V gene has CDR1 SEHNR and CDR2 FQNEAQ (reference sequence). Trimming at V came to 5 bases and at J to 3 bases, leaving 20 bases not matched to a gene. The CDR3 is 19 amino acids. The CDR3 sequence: CASSPPRGAQGEADTEAFF. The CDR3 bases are TGTGCCAGCAGCCCACCCCGGGGGGCACAGGGGGAGGCGGACACTGAAGCTTTCTTT. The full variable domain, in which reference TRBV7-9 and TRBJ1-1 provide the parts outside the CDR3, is DTGVSQNPRHKITKRGQNVTFRCDPISEHNRLYWYRQTLGQGPEFLTYFQNEAQLEKSRLLSDRFSAERPKGSFSTLEIQRTEQGDSAMYLCASSPPRGAQGEADTEAFFGQGTRLTVV.

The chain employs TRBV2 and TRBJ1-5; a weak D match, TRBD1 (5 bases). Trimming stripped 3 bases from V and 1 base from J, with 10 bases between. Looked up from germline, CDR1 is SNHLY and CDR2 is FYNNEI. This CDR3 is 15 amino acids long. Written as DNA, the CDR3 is TGTGCCAGCAGTGACAGGGCCGGGAGCAATCAGCCCCAGCATTTT. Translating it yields CASSDRAGSNQPQHF.

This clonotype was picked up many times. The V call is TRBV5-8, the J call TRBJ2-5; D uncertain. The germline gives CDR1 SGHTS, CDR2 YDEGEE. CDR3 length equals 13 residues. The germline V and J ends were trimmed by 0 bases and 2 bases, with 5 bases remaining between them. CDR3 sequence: CASSLVQQETQYF. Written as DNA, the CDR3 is TGTGCCAGCAGCTTGGTTCAGCAAGAGACCCAGTACTTC.